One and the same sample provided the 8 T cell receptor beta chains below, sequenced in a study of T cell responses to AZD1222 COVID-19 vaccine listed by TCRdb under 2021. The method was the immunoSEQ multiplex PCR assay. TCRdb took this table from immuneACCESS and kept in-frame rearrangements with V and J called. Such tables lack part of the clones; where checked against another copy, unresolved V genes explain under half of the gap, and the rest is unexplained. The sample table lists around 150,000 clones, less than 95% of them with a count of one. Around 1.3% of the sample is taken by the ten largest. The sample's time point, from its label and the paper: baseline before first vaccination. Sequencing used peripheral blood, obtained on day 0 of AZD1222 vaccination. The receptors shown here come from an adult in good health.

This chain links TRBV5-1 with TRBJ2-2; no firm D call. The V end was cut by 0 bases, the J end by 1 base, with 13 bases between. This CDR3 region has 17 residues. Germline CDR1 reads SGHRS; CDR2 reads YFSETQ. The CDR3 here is CASSLGISIVNTGELFF. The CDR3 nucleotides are TGCGCCAGCAGCTTGGGGATTTCAATTGTGAACACCGGGGAGCTGTTTTTT.

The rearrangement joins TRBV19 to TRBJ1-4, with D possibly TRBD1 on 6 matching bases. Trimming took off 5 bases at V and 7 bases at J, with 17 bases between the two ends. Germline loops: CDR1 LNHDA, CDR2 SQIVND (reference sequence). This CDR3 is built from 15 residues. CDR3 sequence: CASSLWTDHGEKLFF. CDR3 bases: TGTGCCAGTAGTCTGTGGACAGATCACGGTGAAAAACTGTTTTTT.

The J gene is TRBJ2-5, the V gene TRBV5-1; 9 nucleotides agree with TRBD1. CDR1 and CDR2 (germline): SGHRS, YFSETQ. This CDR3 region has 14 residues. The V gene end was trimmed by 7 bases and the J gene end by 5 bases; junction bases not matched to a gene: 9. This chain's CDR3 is CASAPDRGGETQYF. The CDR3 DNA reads TGCGCCAGCGCTCCGGACAGGGGCGGGGAGACCCAGTACTTC.

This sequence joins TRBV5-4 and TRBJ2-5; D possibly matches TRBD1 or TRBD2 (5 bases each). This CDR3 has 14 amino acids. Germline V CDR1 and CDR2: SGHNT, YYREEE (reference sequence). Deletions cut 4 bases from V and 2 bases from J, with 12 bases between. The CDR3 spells CASSQGTSQETQYF. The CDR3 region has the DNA TGTGCCAGCAGCCAAGGGACCTCTCAAGAGACCCAGTACTTC. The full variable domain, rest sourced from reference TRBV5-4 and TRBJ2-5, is ETGVTQSPTHLIKTRGQQVTLRCSSQSGHNTVSWYQQALGQGPQFIFQYYREEENGRGNFPPRFSGLQFPNYSSELNVNALELDDSALYLCASSQGTSQETQYFGPGTRLLVL.

The CDR3 sequence is CASSPPSRPGDAKNIQYF. CDR3 bases: TGTGCCAGCTCACCACCGTCCCGGCCAGGGGACGCCAAAAACATTCAGTACTTC. The chain recombines TRBV18 with TRBJ2-4, with a tentative D call TRBD1 (6 bases). CDR3 length: 18 amino acids. V gave up 0 bases and J gave up 1 base, with 16 bases separating them. CDR1 is KGHSH and CDR2 is LQKENI in the germline V gene.

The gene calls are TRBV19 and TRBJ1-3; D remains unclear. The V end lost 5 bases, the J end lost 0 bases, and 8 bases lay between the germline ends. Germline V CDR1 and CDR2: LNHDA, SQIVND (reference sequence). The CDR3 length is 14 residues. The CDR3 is CASSPGYSGNTIYF. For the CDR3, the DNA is TGTGCCAGTAGTCCAGGTTACTCTGGAAACACCATATATTTT.

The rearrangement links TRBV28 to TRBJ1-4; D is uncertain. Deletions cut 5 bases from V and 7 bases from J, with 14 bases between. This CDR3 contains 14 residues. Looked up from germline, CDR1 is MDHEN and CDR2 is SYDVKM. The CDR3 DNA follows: TGTGCCAGCAGTGGACCACGAACGGGTGAAAAACTGTTTTTT. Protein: CASSGPRTGEKLFF. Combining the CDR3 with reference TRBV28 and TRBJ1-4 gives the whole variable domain DVKVTQSSRYLVKRTGEKVFLECVQDMDHENMFWYRQDPGLGLRLIYFSYDVKMKEKGDIPEGYSVSREKKERFSLILESASTNQTSMYLCASSGPRTGEKLFFGSGTQLSVL.

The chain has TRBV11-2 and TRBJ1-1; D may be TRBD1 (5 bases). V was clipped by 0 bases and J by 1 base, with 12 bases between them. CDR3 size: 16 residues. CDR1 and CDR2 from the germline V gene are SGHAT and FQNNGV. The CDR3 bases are TGTGCCAGCAGCTTAGATTGGGGGAACCGGAACACTGAAGCTTTCTTT. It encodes CASSLDWGNRNTEAFF.